This T cell receptor (beta chain) was identified during a study of neurological immune-mediated disorders (dated by TCRdb to the late 2010s). With respect to the entire study: The study compared peripheral blood TCR-beta repertoires of HTLV-I-associated myelopathy (HAM/TSP) patients, multiple sclerosis patients and healthy controls using UMI-based sequencing. Longitudinal samples, technical triplicates and paired sorted CD4+ and CD8+ T-cell subsets, alongside PBMC samples, were included among the approximately 98 TCR-beta libraries. The cohort included approximately 68 subjects: approximately 14 with HAM/TSP, some 34 with multiple sclerosis, and around 20 healthy controls.

The healthy controls were volunteers from blood banks in Maryland, USA. For the unsorted PBMC libraries, 2 million PBMCs were stored in RNAlater at -80 degrees C until RNA extraction and were used to generate the libraries. Peripheral blood was subjected to Ficoll-Hypaque density gradient centrifugation to isolate PBMCs, which were then cryopreserved in liquid nitrogen. The CDR3 sequence holds 15 residues, the cysteine and phenylalanine included. Just the 45-base CDR3 DNA is kept, in frame starting at base 1. Sequences SGHRS (CDR1) and YFSETQ (CDR2) are obtained from the germline V gene. The junction shows trimming of 4 bases on V and 5 bases on J, plus 15 bases between the germline ends. To synthesize cDNA, template-switch 5'RACE was performed with a primer carrying a 10-nucleotide random unique molecular identifier so that each TCR transcript was tagged. Every sequencing run yielded over 180 million TCR-beta sequences covering 15-18 subjects. The RNeasy kit was used to extract total RNA. The KAPA Real-time Library Amplification kit was used to amplify TCR-beta VDJ regions with primers for the TCR constant region and the 5'RACE anchor. A first PCR added sample indexes and Illumina adaptors, and a second PCR then raised library yield. After Ampure bead purification, the TCR product of roughly 650 bp was size-selected on a 2% E-gel SizeSelection system. Before pooling, libraries had their quality checked on a Bioanalyzer, their concentration measured with Qubit, and their quantity determined with the Kapa Library Quantification kit. Paired-end 2 x 150 bp sequencing of the libraries was performed on an Illumina HiSeq 2500. To increase sequence diversity, roughly 24-31% phiX was spiked into each library pool. From the authors' description of their analysis: Quality-filtered reads were processed with the UMI-based MiGEC pipeline, which removed over 85% of raw TCR sequences during error correction. IMGT germline references were used for alignment of VDJ genes, and clonotypes were defined by a unique CDR3 amino acid sequence together with V-J genes. Clonal expansion, Shannon diversity and CDR3 relatedness were evaluated with VDJtools (CalcPairwiseDistances, ClusterSamples), while phylogenetic trees were built in CLCbio workbench. Expanded clones were defined as having at least 8 unique UMIs, based on coefficient-of-variation modelling across technical triplicates. TCRdb applied fastp at Q25 and MiXCR to the public reads, then kept only in-frame beta chains. Rows are unified per CDR3 protein, each entry keeping the most common DNA and genes. TCRdb assigned the V and J calls; the authors' analysis was not used. The sample profile shows about 43,000 distinct CDR3 sequences; more than 9.5% of them were found once. The ten largest clones capture over 1% of the sample.

A remark on this clonotype: This receptor's antigen is unknown. No qualities accompany the bases; no much larger clone lies one base away.

Overall results and qualifications from the work: No identical CDR3 amino acid sequences were found to be shared among expanded clones across subjects, suggesting that TCR-beta repertoires were private in all groups. TCR clonal expansion was highest in HAM/TSP patients and lowest in MS patients, with MS patients falling below even healthy controls.

Material: PBMCs. The TCR comes from a female donor in good health. This sequence uses TRBV5-1 and TRBJ2-2, and perhaps TRBD1 as D gene, on 5 matching bases. The DNA sequence is given as TGCGCCAGCAGCCCCCGTGCAGGGCGGACCGGGGAGCTGTTTTTT. It translates as CASSPRAGRTGELFF.